One sample yielded the 2 T cell receptor beta chains listed below, sequenced in a study of OX40 agonist ivuxolimab in advanced cancers. The library was built by means of the immunoSEQ multiplex PCR assay. TCRdb obtained this table from immuneACCESS and retained in-frame rearrangements with V and J assigned. These tables miss some clones; where compared with another copy, unresolved V genes account for less than half of the shortfall, and the remainder is unexplained. This sample is represented by about 28,000 clones; approximately 90% of them were singletons. The ten largest clones add up to roughly 40% of the sample. Specimen: CD4+ or CD8+ T cells sorted from blood, collected in a trial of the OX40 agonist ivuxolimab. The origin of the receptors is an adult with an advanced solid tumor such as melanoma, head and neck, liver or kidney cancer.

The chain combines TRBV2 with TRBJ2-1, with D maybe TRBD2 (6 bases). Deletions cut 2 bases from V and 2 bases from J, with 13 bases between. Germline values: CDR1 SNHLY, CDR2 FYNNEI. This CDR3 is 16 amino acids long. In DNA form, the CDR3 reads TGTGCCAGCAGTGAAAGAGTCGGGAGCCCCTACAATGAGCAGTTCTTC. This translates into CASSERVGSPYNEQFF.

This chain connects TRBV6-4 to TRBJ2-5; 10 nucleotides agree with TRBD2. CDR3 size: 14 residues. Germline-derived CDR1 and CDR2 are MRHNA and SNTAGT. V lost 6 bases to trimming and J lost 3 bases; unmatched junction nucleotides: 4. CDR3 in DNA: TGTGCCAGCAGAGCGGGAGGGCCCGAAGAGACCCAGTACTTC. It translates to CASRAGGPEETQYF.